One T cell receptor beta chain is described in this entry. A few counts support this clone. No antigen is known for it. No per-base quality is available; no much larger clone lies one base away. The cohort was made up of about 610 healthy bone marrow donors. Cohort members were all nominally healthy when sampled, although unrecorded immune exposures were likely present. The donor tested CMV seropositive, placing the donor among the roughly 270 seropositive members of the cohort. A peripheral blood sample was collected from each donor, and TCR beta sequencing was performed on peripheral blood mononuclear cells. Genomic DNA extraction from the blood cell samples was performed with the Qiagen DNeasy Blood Extraction Kit. Via the germline V gene (reference sequence), CDR1 is SGHKS and CDR2 YYEKEE. The junction carries 14 bases between V and J, which are trimmed by 3 bases and 2 bases respectively. Taken from cysteine to phenylalanine, the CDR3 has 15 residues. CDR3 DNA is the only sequence kept; it has 45 bases, read in frame from the first base.

This entry belongs to a study of cytomegalovirus exposure and HLA in healthy donors (dated by TCRdb to about 2017). Looking at the study overall: According to an earlier analysis of 587 of the donors, 150 million to 200 million T cells yielded some 120 million unique TCR beta sequences and more than 250 Gb of sequence data. An early release covering about 600 HLA-typed donors comprised approximately 300 gigabases of sequencing data and 65 million to 100 million unique TCR sequences. Of the 350 to 450 genotyped donors, about 80% fell in the genetic ancestry cluster associated with self-reported Caucasian donors. The study aimed to test whether signatures of past pathogen exposure could be identified by cataloging public T cell receptors. Using immunosequencing, the study profiled T cell repertoires from approximately 700 subjects and related those repertoires to cytomegalovirus serostatus. A separate validation cohort of some 130 different subjects was used in addition to the approximately 700-subject first cohort. The study combined high-throughput TCR immunosequencing, statistical association of individual TCRs with disease status, and machine learning to predict cytomegalovirus infection status. A later analysis re-examined previously published TCR beta repertoires from just over 650 donors and added high-resolution HLA genotyping to investigate patterns of TCR occurrence. Rather than drawing on any new phenotypic data, the later analysis identified candidate immune exposures from TCR beta sequences and the way those sequences occurred across donors. In an earlier analysis of 550 to 700 of the donors, high-throughput TCR beta sequencing was used to judge whether each TCR beta V gene segment behaved as functional or pseudogenic. Donor age, sex, ethnicity and CMV serostatus were compiled together with the repertoire data. A later genetic analysis took genome-wide SNP genotypes for about 65% of the roughly 670 donors and used that subset as a discovery cohort. Every repertoire in the discovery cohort had been generated on one and the same sequencing platform. Class I and class II HLA loci were covered by the typing at four-digit resolution. The number of donors typed differed by locus, with roughly 620-630 for A, B, C, DRB1 and DQB1, around 560 for DQA1, approximately 580 for DPA1, and around 430 for DPB1. Four to six DR-DQ haplotypes were handled as single units for association and clustering because linkage in the cohort was strong. Among around 400 genotyped donors of the cohort, an average of roughly 240,000 unique TCR beta nucleotide sequences were sequenced per donor, about a sixth of them non-productive. Here is what the overall study found, with its caveats: In vitro tests confirmed that a few of the cytomegalovirus-associated TCR beta chains recognize cytomegalovirus antigens. A further reported finding was that TCR beta sequences accurately predicted the HLA-A and HLA-B alleles for most subjects in the first cohort. According to a later analysis, most CMV-associated TCR beta chains appeared to be HLA-restricted, and the HLA associations seemed to be driven largely by CMV exposure. V-gene and J-gene trimming of TCR beta chains was associated with a missense DCLRE1C variant in a later genetic analysis, and the association was replicated in an independent cohort. The study gave a list of some 150 TCR beta chains associated with cytomegalovirus. Compared with equally common non-associated chains, HLA-associated TCR beta chains in a later analysis were more clonally expanded and had lower generation probabilities. Compared with the approximately 720-donor mean, donors in an Asian-associated ancestry cluster had fewer N-insertions in productive TCRs, according to a later genetic analysis. Only TCR beta chains were sequenced in this cohort, and the absence of alpha or paired-chain data limited detectable features. Across donors, most TCR sequences were observed very rarely, whereas some public TCRs were present in many individuals. Correlated functional status among segregating V segments might be attributable to linkage disequilibrium, but an unknown experimental factor could not be ruled out. Strong co-occurrence of HLA alleles, especially DR and DQ, made assigning TCR associations to individual alleles difficult. The earlier analysis of around 600 of the donors excluded some 15 rarely observed V segments, including chromosome 9 orphons, because counts were too low. Broadly in line with IMGT annotations, most TCR beta V segments showed up in productive rearrangements about 87% or about 30% of the time in an earlier analysis of 587 of the donors. CMV serostatus was the only immune exposure information available for the cohort. Because HLA typing was missing for some donors at each locus, association tests included only the typed subset. Cytomegalovirus status was reported to be diagnosed by the classifier with high specificity and sensitivity in both the original and validation cohorts. According to a later analysis, TCR association rates differed among HLA loci, with DRB1 alleles showing the most associated TCRs and HLA-C alleles showing the fewest. Presence/absence analyses assumed roughly uniform sequencing depth across donors, an assumption that may not hold. According to a later analysis, parvovirus B19, influenza, CMV and Epstein-Barr virus appeared linked to several top co-occurrence clusters. In a later analysis, 15,000 to 20,000 TCR beta sequences were associated with specific HLA alleles at a false discovery rate of 0.05. Because the 87-base-pair reads could not distinguish some IMGT-functional V segments, including TRBV6-2 and TRBV6-3, those segments were excluded. It was suggested by the authors that the approach could potentially be generalized to other disease states and immunological phenotypes. A cluster of highly shared sequence variants was judged likely to represent a technical artifact of the sequencing pipeline.

Receptors were amplified or captured by the immunoSEQ multiplex PCR assay. For the multiplex PCR, a mixture combining 60 forward primers for TCR Vbeta segments and 13 reverse primers for TCR Jbeta segments was used. The CDR3 region of rearranged TCR beta genes was amplified from genomic DNA by a multiplex PCR assay. The Illumina HiSeq System was used to sequence the amplified TCR beta libraries as 87-base-pair reads. Turning to the authors' computational methods: Across the 600 to 700 repertoires, a later analysis counted roughly 84 million unique TCR beta chains, approximately 10 million of which were shared by at least two donors. A nearest-neighbor algorithm error-corrected the raw reads and collapsed the reads into unique sequences, merging closely related sequences to remove PCR and sequencing errors. Alignment of CDR3 sequences to IMGT reference sequences was used to assign V, D and J gene segments. For a sequence to be retained, a match of at least six nucleotides to both a V gene segment and a J gene segment was required. A rearrangement was called productive if the CDR3 had no stop codons and remained in frame with V and J, and every other rearrangement was called non-productive. Following IMGT convention, CDR3 was defined as the stretch from the second conserved V-encoded cysteine to the conserved J-encoded phenylalanine. The earlier analysis of fewer than 750 of the donors excluded sequences that lacked an unambiguous match to a single V gene segment. An earlier analysis of a few hundred of the donors called V segments functional above 56.7% productive rearrangements and segregating when the between-donor standard deviation exceeded 5%. A statistical classification framework was developed to diagnose cytomegalovirus status using the catalog of TCR beta chain sequences. V and J gene assignment, in a later analysis, came from comparing TCR nucleotide sequences with IMGT/GENE-DB human TR gene sequences. Using the TCRdist pipeline, a later analysis assigned CDR3 sequences along with most-parsimonious VDJ recombination scenarios. In a later analysis, each TCR beta chain was defined by its CDR3 amino acid sequence together with its V-gene family, and reads lacking a unique V-gene family were excluded. As a way to deal with suspected cross-contamination and a sequencing artifact, a later analysis dropped hundreds of nucleotide sequences that were highly shared and had low generation probability. In a later analysis, a clonal expansion index was calculated for each public chain from normalized within-repertoire ranks of inferred template counts. A later analysis computed generation probabilities with a VDJ recombination model fitted to out-of-frame rearrangements, and checked the results against IGoR. Hypergeometric tests were used in a later analysis to score TCR-TCR, TCR-HLA and TCR-CMV co-occurrence, with a repertoire-size bias correction applied to the TCR pairs. False discovery rates were estimated in a later analysis by permuting HLA or CMV assignments 20 times. In a later analysis, co-occurring TCRs were grouped using DBSCAN, and TCRdist sequence similarity was added for clustering within HLA-allele-positive subsets. Co-occurrence clustering excluded repertoires with fewer than 30,000 or more than 120,000 public chains, plus five with anomalous nucleotide sharing. Sourced from immuneACCESS, this table was stored by TCRdb with only in-frame sequences that have V and J called. A share of the clones is absent; for the studies checked, an unresolved V gene accounts for under half, and the remainder has no known explanation. V, J and clone size are those of that table, while D and trimming were read from the DNA. Within this sample are around 63,000 clones, with around three quarters of them counted one time only. About 8.3% of the sample goes to the ten largest clones.

The V gene is TRBV5-5 and the J gene is TRBJ2-5; TRBD2 might be the D gene, on 6 matching bases. The sample taken for sequencing was PBMCs. The TCR comes from a man in his 60s in good health and CMV-seropositive. CDR3 reads: CASSWRDGRQETQYF. The sequenced DNA: TGTGCCAGCAGCTGGAGGGACGGCCGACAAGAGACCCAGTACTTC.